What follows are 24 T cell receptor beta chains derived from one specimen sequenced in a study of blood T cell repertoires in COVID-19. The protocol was immunoSEQ multiplex PCR, while the TCRdb copy is restricted to in-frame clones and leaves out a portion. The sample lists about 110,000 clones; 70% to 85% were seen once. Sequenced input: peripheral blood. Receptors were obtained from a man aged 65 to 79 with active or convalescent COVID-19.

The rearrangement links TRBV5-1 to TRBJ2-3; D not certain. From germline, CDR1 is SGHRS and CDR2 YFSETQ. Trimming left V 7 bases short and J 7 bases short, with 16 bases between. The CDR3 runs to 13 residues. For the CDR3, the DNA is TGCGCCAGCGCCTCCCTAGTAACGAATACGCAGTATTTT. Its protein is CASASLVTNTQYF. The variable domain in full, with the rest retrieved from reference TRBV5-1 and TRBJ2-3, is KAGVTQTPRYLIKTRGQQVTLSCSPISGHRSVSWYQQTPGQGLQFLFEYFSETQRNKGNFPGRFSGRQFSNSRSEMNVSTLELGDSALYLCASASLVTNTQYFGPGTRLTVL.

The chain couples TRBV6-2 or TRBV6-3 to TRBJ2-3; D not resolved. Trimming stripped 0 bases from V and 0 bases from J, with 16 bases between. Germline values: CDR1 MNHEY, CDR2 SVGEGT. CDR3 length equals 18 residues. Here the CDR3 reads CASSYSPQRLTSTDTQYF. For the CDR3, the DNA is TGTGCCAGCAGTTACTCTCCGCAAAGACTCACTAGCACAGATACGCAGTATTTT.

The chain has TRBV18 and TRBJ1-1; possible D gene TRBD1, 5 bases. Per the germline V gene, CDR1 is KGHSH and CDR2 is LQKENI. This CDR3 comprises 16 residues. Trimming stripped 3 bases from V and 1 base from J, with 15 bases between. CDR3: CASSPGAVLGNTEAFF. The CDR3 region has the DNA TGTGCCAGCTCACCTGGGGCGGTCTTAGGGAACACTGAAGCTTTCTTT.

J is TRBJ1-2 and V is TRBV11-1; 7 positions match TRBD1. The CDR3 is 13 residues long. From germline, CDR1 is SGHAT and CDR2 FQDESV (reference sequence). The ends lost 5 bases at V and 4 bases at J; junction bases unmatched: 4. CDR3 residues: CASSPDRIYGYTF. In DNA, the CDR3 is TGTGCCAGCAGCCCGGACAGGATCTATGGCTACACCTTC.

The gene calls are TRBV12-3 or TRBV12-4 and TRBJ2-7; D remains unclear. The CDR3 totals 12 residues. V lost 2 bases and J 1 base, leaving 3 bases between the germline ends. Written as DNA, the CDR3 is TGTGCCAGCAGTTTACGTTCCTACGAGCAGTACTTC. It encodes CASSLRSYEQYF.

The V call is TRBV9, the J call TRBJ1-4, with D unresolved. V dropped 3 bases and J dropped 7 bases, with 13 bases sitting between them. The CDR3 totals 14 residues. Germline loops: CDR1 SGDLS, CDR2 YYNGEE. CDR3 in DNA: TGTGCCAGCAGCGACGAGGGCGGGAGTGAAAAACTGTTTTTT. Amino acid sequence: CASSDEGGSEKLFF.

V usage is TRBV19 and J usage is TRBJ1-6; D is unresolved. This CDR3 comprises 13 residues. Germline V gene lookup returns CDR1 LNHDA and CDR2 SQIVND (reference sequence). With 5 bases removed from V and 3 bases from J, the gap between germline ends came to 5 bases. The CDR3 DNA sequence: TGTGCCAGTAGTCTTATCTATAATTCACCCCTCCACTTT. Residues: CASSLIYNSPLHF.

The chain has TRBV4-1 and TRBJ2-3, with 11 bases fitting TRBD2. V was clipped by 6 bases and J by 2 bases; unmatched bases: 7. This CDR3 comprises 16 residues. CDR1 and CDR2 from the germline V gene are MGHRA and YSYEKL. CDR3 amino acids: CASRRGLADNTDTQYF. CDR3 sequence (DNA): TGCGCCAGCAGACGGGGACTAGCGGATAACACAGATACGCAGTATTTT.

The chain employs TRBV3-1 (or the pseudogene TRBV3-2) and TRBJ2-2; a possible D gene is TRBD2 (7 bases). This CDR3 is 13 amino acids long. Germline CDR1 reads LGHDT; CDR2 reads YNNKEL (reference sequence). The ends were cut back, 10 bases at V and 1 base at J, with 10 bases in the middle. CDR3 coding DNA: TGTGCCACCGGGGGGCTGAACACCGGGGAGCTGTTTTTT. It translates to CATGGLNTGELFF.

This clone was seen a few times. V is TRBV4-1 and J is TRBJ1-5; a possible D gene is TRBD1 (5 bases). This CDR3 contains 17 residues. The V gene's germline CDR1 is MGHRA and CDR2 YSYEKL. V was shortened by 4 bases and J by 0 bases, with 16 bases between the two germline ends. The chain's CDR3 is CASSLSYGGNSNQPQHF. The CDR3 DNA reads as TGCGCCAGCAGCCTATCCTACGGGGGTAATAGCAATCAGCCCCAGCATTTT.

The DNA of the CDR3 is TGCACCTCCGCGGAGAACACTGAAGCTTTCTTT. Protein: CTSAENTEAFF. The chain has TRBV20-1 and TRBJ1-1; D is unclear. The CDR3 totals 11 residues. Germline CDR1 reads DFQATT; CDR2 reads SNEGSKA (reference sequence).

The chain has TRBV28 and TRBJ2-7; 16 nucleotides line up with TRBD2. The CDR3 is 14 residues long. J gave up 2 bases and V 8 bases, and 0 bases lay outside the gene matches. CDR1 MDHEN and CDR2 SYDVKM come from the germline V gene. The CDR3 spells CASGTSGRAYEQYF. In nucleotides, the CDR3 is TGTGCCAGCGGGACTAGCGGGAGGGCCTACGAGCAGTACTTC. The whole variable domain, remainder taken from reference TRBV28 and TRBJ2-7, is DVKVTQSSRYLVKRTGEKVFLECVQDMDHENMFWYRQDPGLGLRLIYFSYDVKMKEKGDIPEGYSVSREKKERFSLILESASTNQTSMYLCASGTSGRAYEQYFGPGTRLTVT.

The J gene is TRBJ1-3, the V gene TRBV3-1 (or the pseudogene TRBV3-2); TRBD1 matches at 9 bases. The CDR3 length is 14 residues. The trim removed 4 bases at V and 4 bases at J, leaving 2 bases unmatched. CDR1 is LGHDT, CDR2 YNNKEL, per germline (reference sequence). CDR3 protein: CASSLQGAGNTIYF. The CDR3, as DNA: TGTGCCAGCAGCCTACAGGGGGCGGGAAACACCATATATTTT.

This chain connects TRBV2 to TRBJ1-2; a weak D match, TRBD1 (5 bases). CDR3 size: 13 residues. Trimming cost V 2 bases and J 4 bases, with 8 bases left between them. Germline V gene data show CDR1 as SNHLY and CDR2 as FYNNEI. For the CDR3, the DNA is TGTGCCAGCAGTGAAAGACAGATCTATGGCTACACCTTC. It translates to CASSERQIYGYTF.

V usage is TRBV28 and J usage is TRBJ2-7, with no clear D. CDR3 length equals 14 residues. The germline V gene encodes CDR1 MDHEN and CDR2 SYDVKM. V gave up 5 bases and J gave up 3 bases, with 14 bases separating them. The CDR3 DNA reads as TGTGCCAGCAGTCAATACGACCGGGTCTACGAGCAGTACTTC. Translating it yields CASSQYDRVYEQYF.

This clone appeared a single time. The V gene is TRBV3-1 (or the pseudogene TRBV3-2), the J gene TRBJ1-4; TRBD1 is a possible D gene (5 bases). CDR3 length: 14 residues. Germline V gives CDR1 LGHDT, CDR2 YNNKEL (reference sequence). Trimming left V 4 bases short and J 5 bases short, with 11 bases between. The CDR3 region has the DNA TGTGCCAGCAGCCTGGGACTGGGGAATGAAAAACTGTTTTTT. This translates into CASSLGLGNEKLFF.

The chain is built from TRBV6-5 and TRBJ1-3, with D tentatively TRBD1 (5 bases). CDR1 and CDR2 from the germline V gene are MNHEY and SVGAGI. The V gene lost 8 bases and the J gene lost 1 base, with 15 bases spanning the gap. This CDR3 spans 15 amino acids. The CDR3 is CASLGVGGSGNTIYF. For the CDR3, the DNA is TGTGCCAGCCTCGGAGTTGGGGGGTCTGGAAACACCATATATTTT.

V is TRBV21-1 and J is TRBJ2-3; the table assigns TRBD2, which was not confirmed against the DNA. TRBV21-1 is a pseudogene locus. CDR3 length: 15 amino acids. CDR3 sequence (DNA): TGTGCCAGCAGCAAGACCGACCGGGGCACAGATACGCAGTATTTT. Translating gives CASSKTDRGTDTQYF.

The V gene is TRBV6-5, the J gene TRBJ1-1; the D gene is possibly TRBD1 (6 bases). There are 13 residues in the CDR3. V lost 4 bases to trimming and J lost 5 bases, with 11 bases between them. CDR1 is MNHEY and CDR2 is SVGAGI in the germline V gene. The CDR3 region is CASSSRGRTEAFF. For the CDR3, the DNA is TGTGCCAGCAGTTCCAGGGGTAGGACTGAAGCTTTCTTT.

V and J are TRBV6-6 and TRBJ2-5; 8 nucleotides agree with TRBD2. This CDR3 is built from 13 residues. Germline trimming cut 7 bases from V and 2 bases from J; bases unmatched to any gene: 3. Looked up from germline, CDR1 is MNHNY and CDR2 is SVGAGI (reference sequence). As DNA, the CDR3 is TGTGCCAGCACGGCGGGGGGACAAGAGACCCAGTACTTC. Translation: CASTAGGQETQYF.

This chain links TRBV30 with TRBJ1-1, with 8 bases matching TRBD1. This CDR3 has 13 amino acids. Trimming removed 5 bases from V and 5 bases from J; junction bases left unmatched: 7. From germline, CDR1 is GTSNPN and CDR2 SVGIG (reference sequence). For the CDR3, the DNA is TGTGCCTGGGACAGGGGAAGTGGGACTGAAGCTTTCTTT. Residues: CAWDRGSGTEAFF.

The J gene is TRBJ2-7, the V gene TRBV6-5, with a weak D call TRBD2 (5 bases). V was trimmed by 4 bases and J by 3 bases, leaving 10 bases between them. Germline V gene lookup returns CDR1 MNHEY and CDR2 SVGAGI. The CDR3 sequence is 13 residues long. This CDR3 reads CASSWKEDYEQYF. The CDR3 nucleotides are TGTGCCAGCAGTTGGAAGGAGGACTACGAGCAGTACTTC.

The J gene is TRBJ1-6, the V gene TRBV11-2; D gene ambiguous. The CDR3 length is 13 residues. Germline CDR1 reads SGHAT; CDR2 reads FQNNGV. V lost 0 bases and J lost 8, with 5 bases in between. CDR3 loop: CASSLDTYSPLHF. CDR3 DNA: TGTGCCAGCAGCTTAGACACTTATTCACCCCTCCACTTT.

J is TRBJ2-1 and V is TRBV3-1 (or the pseudogene TRBV3-2), with 7 bases matching TRBD2. J gave up 10 bases and V 7 bases, and 7 bases lay outside the gene matches. The CDR3 contains 12 residues. The germline V gene has CDR1 LGHDT and CDR2 YNNKEL (reference sequence). CDR3 in amino acids: CASTPSGGEQFF. CDR3 nucleotides: TGTGCCAGCACCCCCTCCGGGGGGGAGCAGTTCTTC.